The present T cell receptor (beta chain) was sequenced within a study of cytomegalovirus exposure and HLA in healthy donors. Study as a whole: As released early, the data held 80 million to 90 million unique TCRs from HLA-typed donors. Whole-study results and caveats: Sequencing likely generated an artifact that appeared as a cluster of highly shared sequence variants. Previously analyzed data showed that most TCR beta V segments were productive at a frequency of about 90% or about 30%.

Germline CDR1 is MNHEY and CDR2 is SMNVEV (reference sequence). The CDR3 is 17 residues long. Deletions cut 0 bases from V and 5 bases from J, with 20 bases between. This clone turned up a few times. Its antigen is undetermined. This PCR relied on a set of 60 Vbeta primers and 13 Jbeta primers. Data came from immunoSEQ multiplex PCR; TCRdb stores just in-frame clones and leaves some out. The sample has roughly 150,000 clones, almost 80% seen once. The chain has TRBV27 and TRBJ2-7; D perhaps matches TRBD1 (5 bases). The specimen was PBMCs. The clonotype comes from a man in his thirties or forties in good health and CMV-seronegative. The CDR3 DNA sequence: TGTGCCAGCAGTTTATCCCCCGAGACAGCTACTATGGACGAGCAGTACTTC. Translating gives CASSLSPETATMDEQYF.